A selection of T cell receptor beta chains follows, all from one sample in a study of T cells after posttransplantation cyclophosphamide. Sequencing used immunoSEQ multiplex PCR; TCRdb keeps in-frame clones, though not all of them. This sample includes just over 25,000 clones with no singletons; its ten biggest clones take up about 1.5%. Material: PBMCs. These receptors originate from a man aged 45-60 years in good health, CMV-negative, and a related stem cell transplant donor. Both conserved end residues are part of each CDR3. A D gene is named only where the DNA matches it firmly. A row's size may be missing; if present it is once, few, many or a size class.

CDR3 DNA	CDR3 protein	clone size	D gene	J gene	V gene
TGTGCCAGCAGCTTTTCCCTCGCCGGTACACCCCTCCACTTT	CASSFSLAGTPLHF	many	NA	TRBJ1-6	TRBV7-3
TGTGCCAGCAGCAAAAACAGCGGGGGACGAGGCGAGCAGTACTTC	CASSKNSGGRGEQYF	many	NA	TRBJ2-7	TRBV21-1
TGCGCCAGCAGCTGGGACAGCCATGAAAAACTGTTTTTT	CASSWDSHEKLFF	many	TRBD1	TRBJ1-4	TRBV5-1
TGTGCCAGCAGTGGGCAACAGGGTTATGAAAAACTGTTTTTT	CASSGQQGYEKLFF	many	NA	TRBJ1-4	TRBV6-1
TGTGCCACTTGTGGCCACGAGCAGTACTTC	CATCGHEQYF	many	NA	TRBJ2-7	TRBV21-1
TGTGCCAGCAGCATCCGCTCCGGGGGGAGCGGGTTGAAGCGGGGCTACACCTTC	CASSIRSGGSGLKRGYTF	many	NA	TRBJ1-2	TRBV9
TGCGCCAGCAGCCGGGTAGGATGGGGCGTGAACACTGAAGCTTTCTTT	CASSRVGWGVNTEAFF	many	NA	TRBJ1-1	TRBV5-1
TGTGCCAGCAGTTTAGCTACAGGGCGAGGGGGCTACACCTTC	CASSLATGRGGYTF	many	NA	TRBJ1-2	TRBV28
TGTGCCAGCAGTTCCTGGACAGGACAAAGGGCCAACGTCCTGACTTTC	CASSSWTGQRANVLTF	many	TRBD1	TRBJ2-6	TRBV6-5
TGCAGCGTTGAAGGGGCAGGTGAAACTTTCTTT	CSVEGAGETFF	many	NA	TRBJ1-1	TRBV29-1
TGCGCCAGCAGCTCGCCTAGAGCGGGAGGACTGGGAAATGAGCAGTTCTTC	CASSSPRAGGLGNEQFF	many	TRBD2	TRBJ2-1	TRBV5-1
TGTGCCATCAGTGTCTCTCCCCAAGAGCCTGGAAACACCATATATTTT	CAISVSPQEPGNTIYF	many	NA	TRBJ1-3	TRBV10-3
TGTGCCAGCAGCTTAGCGCTGACTAGCGGGGGCTCCACAGATACGCAGTATTTT	CASSLALTSGGSTDTQYF	many	TRBD2	TRBJ2-3	TRBV7-2
TGTGCCTGGAGGCCGGGACAGTTGCTTAACGAGCAGTACTTC	CAWRPGQLLNEQYF	many	TRBD1	TRBJ2-7	TRBV30
TGTGCCAGCAGCTTAACCGGGACAGGGCAGGGCGAGCAGTACTTC	CASSLTGTGQGEQYF	many	TRBD1	TRBJ2-7	TRBV7-3
TGTGCCAGCATGGACAGGGGGCTAAACACCGGGGAGCTGTTTTTT	CASMDRGLNTGELFF	many	TRBD1	TRBJ2-2	TRBV2
TGTGCCATCAGGACAGGGGCCCGGCTACGAGACTATGGCTACACCTTC	CAIRTGARLRDYGYTF	many	TRBD1	TRBJ1-2	TRBV10-3
TGTGCCAGCAGTGACGGACTAGCCACAGATACGCAGTATTTT	CASSDGLATDTQYF	NA	TRBD2	TRBJ2-3	TRBV6-4
TGTGCCAGCAGCCAAGAGGCAGGACTAGGGGCAAACGAGCAGTACTTC	CASSQEAGLGANEQYF	few	TRBD2	TRBJ2-7	TRBV7-9
TGTGCCAGCAGCCGCGAAAGACAGGGAGTGACCCAGTACTTC	CASSRERQGVTQYF	many	TRBD1	TRBJ2-5	TRBV6-1
TGTGCCATCAGGGGTGGACAGGGAAACACTGAAGCTTTCTTT	CAIRGGQGNTEAFF	many	TRBD1	TRBJ1-1	TRBV10-3
TGTGCCAGTAGTAGTTGGACAGGGCCCTACAATGAGCAGTTCTTC	CASSSWTGPYNEQFF	many	TRBD1	TRBJ2-1	TRBV19
TGTGCCATCAGTGAGTCCCCGGGTAGCGACTACACCGGGGAGCTGTTTTTT	CAISESPGSDYTGELFF	many	NA	TRBJ2-2	TRBV10-3
TGTGCCAGTAGTATCGGGACAGCTAACACCGGGGAGCTGTTTTTT	CASSIGTANTGELFF	many	TRBD1	TRBJ2-2	TRBV19
TGCGCCAGCAGCGAAAGACTAGTCTACAATGAGCAGTTCTTC	CASSERLVYNEQFF	many	NA	TRBJ2-1	TRBV5-1
TGTGCCAGCAGCATTCTACGCACAGATACGCAGTATTTT	CASSILRTDTQYF	many	NA	TRBJ2-3	TRBV28
TGCGCCAGCAGCCGACAGGGGAATAACTATGGCTACACCTTC	CASSRQGNNYGYTF	many	TRBD1	TRBJ1-2	TRBV4-1
TGTGCCAGCAGTTTTCGTTTTTGGACAGGGAGGTCAAACACTGAAGCTTTCTTT	CASSFRFWTGRSNTEAFF	many	TRBD1	TRBJ1-1	TRBV28
TGTGCCAGCAGCTGGGGCGCTAGCGGGAGCTACGAGCAGTACTTC	CASSWGASGSYEQYF	many	TRBD2	TRBJ2-7	TRBV7-2
TGTGCAAGTCGCCCAGGGACTAGCGGTCGAAGCACCGGGGAGCTGTTTTTT	CASRPGTSGRSTGELFF	many	NA	TRBJ2-2	TRBV12-2
TGTGCCAGCAGTCCGGGACAGGCTTTCACAGATACGCAGTATTTT	CASSPGQAFTDTQYF	many	TRBD1	TRBJ2-3	TRBV6-1
TGTGCCAGCTCACCACCTACCCCTATTGGTAACTATGGCTACACCTTC	CASSPPTPIGNYGYTF	many	NA	TRBJ1-2	TRBV18
TGTGCCAGCTCACCCCAGCAGACAGCCTATAATGAAAAACTGTTTTTT	CASSPQQTAYNEKLFF	many	NA	TRBJ1-4	TRBV18
TGCGCCAGCGGGGTAGCTAGCGCCGAAGGAGGGAGGCTGTACTTC	CASGVASAEGGRLYF	many	NA	TRBJ2-5	TRBV10-2
TGTGCCAGCAGCCAAAGAAACGGTGACTACGAGCAGTACTTC	CASSQRNGDYEQYF	many	NA	TRBJ2-7	TRBV14
TGTGCCAGCAGGGAGCGGGCCACTAGCGGGGGGGGCACAGATACGCAGTATTTT	CASRERATSGGGTDTQYF	NA	TRBD2	TRBJ2-3	TRBV25-1
TGTGCCAGCACCAAACTCCGGGTTACGGGAGATACGCAGTATTTT	CASTKLRVTGDTQYF	many	NA	TRBJ2-3	TRBV11-3
TGTGCCTGGAGTGGGGGCCTCAATCAGCCCCAGCATTTT	CAWSGGLNQPQHF	many	NA	TRBJ1-5	TRBV30
TGTGCCAGCAGAACAGGGGCAGGGAGGACAGATACGCAGTATTTT	CASRTGAGRTDTQYF	many	NA	TRBJ2-3	TRBV6-6
TGCGCCAGCAGCCAAGATCCGGGATGGACTGAAGCTTTCTTT	CASSQDPGWTEAFF	many	NA	TRBJ1-1	TRBV4-1
TGTGCCAGCAGCTTAGGAGTAGGGACAGCTAATGAAAAACTGTTTTTT	CASSLGVGTANEKLFF	many	TRBD1	TRBJ1-4	TRBV7-9
TGTGCCAGCAGCTTAGAAATCGTCTCTGGAAACACCATATATTTT	CASSLEIVSGNTIYF	many	NA	TRBJ1-3	TRBV7-8
TGCGCCAGCAGCTCGACTAGCGGGGGGCCCTGGCCCCAGTACTTC	CASSSTSGGPWPQYF	many	TRBD2	TRBJ2-5	TRBV5-1
TGTGCCAGCAGCCAAGATCTAGCAGCCAGGGGCACTGAAGCTTTCTTT	CASSQDLAARGTEAFF	many	NA	TRBJ1-1	TRBV4-2
TGTGCCAGCAGTTTAATTCCGACAGGGGGTGGCACAGATACGCAGTATTTT	CASSLIPTGGGTDTQYF	many	TRBD1	TRBJ2-3	TRBV27
TGTGCCTGGAGTGTATTCAAAGCGCGCACAGATACGCAGTATTTT	CAWSVFKARTDTQYF	few	NA	TRBJ2-3	TRBV30
TGTGCCAGCAGCCAAGCTTCCTTAGTCCATCGCGGAAACACCATATATTTT	CASSQASLVHRGNTIYF	many	NA	TRBJ1-3	TRBV4-2
TGCGCCAGCAGTGATATAGGCAGGCCTTGGGGCTACACCTTC	CASSDIGRPWGYTF	many	NA	TRBJ1-2	TRBV10-2
TGCGCCAGCAGCGGGGAAAGCCTGCTAGCCGGGGGGGATACGCAGTATTTT	CASSGESLLAGGDTQYF	NA	TRBD2	TRBJ2-3	TRBV5-1
TGTGCCAGCAGGGGGGACAGGGGCAATTCACCCCTCCACTTT	CASRGDRGNSPLHF	many	TRBD1	TRBJ1-6	TRBV6-5
TGTGCCAGTAGTATTCAAAGTCTGAGAGCTAACTATGGCTACACCTTC	CASSIQSLRANYGYTF	many	NA	TRBJ1-2	TRBV19
TGTGCCAGCTCACCCGACAGGGGAACGTCTGGAAACACCATATATTTT	CASSPDRGTSGNTIYF	many	TRBD1	TRBJ1-3	TRBV18
TGCGCCAGCAGCCAAGAACGTGACAGGATCTACGAGCAGTACTTC	CASSQERDRIYEQYF	many	NA	TRBJ2-7	TRBV4-1